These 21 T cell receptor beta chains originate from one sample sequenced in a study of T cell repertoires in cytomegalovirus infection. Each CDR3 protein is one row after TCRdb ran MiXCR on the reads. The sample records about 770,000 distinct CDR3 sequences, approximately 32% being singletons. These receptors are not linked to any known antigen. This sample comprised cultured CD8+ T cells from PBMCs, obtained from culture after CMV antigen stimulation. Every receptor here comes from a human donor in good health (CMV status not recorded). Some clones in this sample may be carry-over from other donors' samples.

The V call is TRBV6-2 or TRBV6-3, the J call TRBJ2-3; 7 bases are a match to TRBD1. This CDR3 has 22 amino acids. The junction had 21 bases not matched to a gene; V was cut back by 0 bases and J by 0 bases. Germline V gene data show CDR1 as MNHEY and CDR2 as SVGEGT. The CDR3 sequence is CASSYSQVRDSLKGPSTDTQYF. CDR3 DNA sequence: TGTGCCAGCAGTTACTCTCAGGTTCGGGACAGCCTCAAGGGCCCTAGCACAGATACGCAGTATTTT.

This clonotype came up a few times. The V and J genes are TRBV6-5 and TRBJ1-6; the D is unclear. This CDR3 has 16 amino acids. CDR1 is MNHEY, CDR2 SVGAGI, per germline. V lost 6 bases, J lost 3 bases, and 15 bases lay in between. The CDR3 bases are TGTGCCAGCAGCTCTCGTAGGAGTCACTATAATTCACCCCTCCACTTT. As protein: CASSSRRSHYNSPLHF.

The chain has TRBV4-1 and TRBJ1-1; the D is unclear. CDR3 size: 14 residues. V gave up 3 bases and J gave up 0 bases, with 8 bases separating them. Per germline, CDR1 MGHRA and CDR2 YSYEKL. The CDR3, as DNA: TGCGCCAGCAGCCAGCACAGCATGAACACTGAAGCTTTCTTT. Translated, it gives CASSQHSMNTEAFF.

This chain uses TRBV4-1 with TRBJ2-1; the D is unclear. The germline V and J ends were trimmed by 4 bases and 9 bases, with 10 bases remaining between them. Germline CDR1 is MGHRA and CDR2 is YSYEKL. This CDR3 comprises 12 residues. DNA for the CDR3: TGCGCCAGCAGCCCCCATAACAGTGAGCAGTTCTTC. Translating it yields CASSPHNSEQFF.

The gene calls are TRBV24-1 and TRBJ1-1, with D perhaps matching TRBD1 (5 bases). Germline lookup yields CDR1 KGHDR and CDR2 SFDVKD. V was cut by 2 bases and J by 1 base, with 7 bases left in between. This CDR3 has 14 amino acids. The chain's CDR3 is CATSDSGPNTEAFF. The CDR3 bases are TGTGCCACCAGTGATTCAGGGCCGAACACTGAAGCTTTCTTT.

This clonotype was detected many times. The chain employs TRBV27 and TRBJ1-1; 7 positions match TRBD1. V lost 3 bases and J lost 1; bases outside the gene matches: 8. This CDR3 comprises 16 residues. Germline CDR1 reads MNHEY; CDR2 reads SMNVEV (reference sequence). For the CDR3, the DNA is TGTGCCAGCAGTTTGTTATATACAGGGGAGAACACTGAAGCTTTCTTT. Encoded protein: CASSLLYTGENTEAFF.

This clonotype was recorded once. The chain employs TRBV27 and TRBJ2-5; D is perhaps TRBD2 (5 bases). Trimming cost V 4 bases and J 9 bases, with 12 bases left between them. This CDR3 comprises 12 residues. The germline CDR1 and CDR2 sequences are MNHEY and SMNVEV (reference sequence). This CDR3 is CASSSLSEAQYF. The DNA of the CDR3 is TGTGCCAGCAGTTCCCTCTCGGAGGCCCAGTACTTC.

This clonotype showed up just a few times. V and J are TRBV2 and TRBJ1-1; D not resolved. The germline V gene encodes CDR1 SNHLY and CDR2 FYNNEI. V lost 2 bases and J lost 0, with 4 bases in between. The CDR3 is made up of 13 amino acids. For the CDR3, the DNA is TGTGCCAGCAGTGAACATTTGAACACTGAAGCTTTCTTT. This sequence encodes CASSEHLNTEAFF.

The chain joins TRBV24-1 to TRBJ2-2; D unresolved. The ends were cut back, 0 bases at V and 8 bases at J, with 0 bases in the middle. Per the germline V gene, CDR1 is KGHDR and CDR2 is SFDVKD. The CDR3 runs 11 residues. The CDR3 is CATSDLGELFF. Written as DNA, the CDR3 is TGTGCCACCAGTGATTTGGGGGAGCTGTTTTTT.

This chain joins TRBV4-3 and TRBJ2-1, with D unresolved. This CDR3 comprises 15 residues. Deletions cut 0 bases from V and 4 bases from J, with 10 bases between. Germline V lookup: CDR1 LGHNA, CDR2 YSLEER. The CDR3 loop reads CASSQDRRAYNEQFF. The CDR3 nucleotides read TGCGCCAGCAGCCAAGATCGTCGAGCATACAATGAGCAGTTCTTC.

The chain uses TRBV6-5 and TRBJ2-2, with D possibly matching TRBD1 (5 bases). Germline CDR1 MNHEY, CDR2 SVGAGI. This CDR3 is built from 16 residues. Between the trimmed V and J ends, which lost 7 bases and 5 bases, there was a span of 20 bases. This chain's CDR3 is CASTNGSRKGTGELFF. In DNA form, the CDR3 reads TGTGCCAGCACCAATGGTAGTAGGAAGGGGACCGGGGAGCTGTTTTTT.

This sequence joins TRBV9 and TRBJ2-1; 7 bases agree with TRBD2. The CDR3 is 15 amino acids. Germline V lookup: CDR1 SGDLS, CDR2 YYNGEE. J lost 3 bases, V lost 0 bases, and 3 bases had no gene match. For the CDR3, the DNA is TGTGCCAGCAGCGTAGACAGGACTAGCTACAATGAGCAGTTCTTC. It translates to CASSVDRTSYNEQFF. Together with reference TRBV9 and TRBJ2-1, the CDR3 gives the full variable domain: DSGVTQTPKHLITATGQRVTLRCSPRSGDLSVYWYQQSLDQGLQFLIQYYNGEERAKGNILERFSAQQFPDLHSELNLSSLELGDSALYFCASSVDRTSYNEQFFGPGTRLTVL.

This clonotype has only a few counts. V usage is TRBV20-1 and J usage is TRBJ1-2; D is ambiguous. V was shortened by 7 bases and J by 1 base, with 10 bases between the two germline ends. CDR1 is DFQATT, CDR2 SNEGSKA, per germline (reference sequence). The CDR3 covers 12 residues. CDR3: CSVEVFNYGYTF. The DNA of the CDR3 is TGCAGTGTGGAGGTATTTAACTATGGCTACACCTTC.

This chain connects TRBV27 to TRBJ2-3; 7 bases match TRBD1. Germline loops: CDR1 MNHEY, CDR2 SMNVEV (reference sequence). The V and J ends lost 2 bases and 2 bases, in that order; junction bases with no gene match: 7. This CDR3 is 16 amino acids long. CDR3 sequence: CASSLRAGGHTDTQYF. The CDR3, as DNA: TGTGCCAGCAGTTTAAGGGCAGGGGGACACACAGATACGCAGTATTTT.

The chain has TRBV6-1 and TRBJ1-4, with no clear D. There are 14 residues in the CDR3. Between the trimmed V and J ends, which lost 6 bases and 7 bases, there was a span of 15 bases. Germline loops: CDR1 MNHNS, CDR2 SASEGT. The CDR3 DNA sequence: TGTGCCAGCAGGGAGGTGGTGACTTTTGAAAAACTGTTTTTT. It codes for CASREVVTFEKLFF.

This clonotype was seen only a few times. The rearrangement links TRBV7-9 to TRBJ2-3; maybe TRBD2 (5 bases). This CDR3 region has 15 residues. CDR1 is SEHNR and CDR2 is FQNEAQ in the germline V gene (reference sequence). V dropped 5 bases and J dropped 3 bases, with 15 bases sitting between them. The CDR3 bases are TGTGCCAGCAGCCGAGGACTCGAAAAAACAGATACGCAGTATTTT. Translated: CASSRGLEKTDTQYF. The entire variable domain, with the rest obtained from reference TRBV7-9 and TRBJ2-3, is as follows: DTGVSQNPRHKITKRGQNVTFRCDPISEHNRLYWYRQTLGQGPEFLTYFQNEAQLEKSRLLSDRFSAERPKGSFSTLEIQRTEQGDSAMYLCASSRGLEKTDTQYFGPGTRLTVL.

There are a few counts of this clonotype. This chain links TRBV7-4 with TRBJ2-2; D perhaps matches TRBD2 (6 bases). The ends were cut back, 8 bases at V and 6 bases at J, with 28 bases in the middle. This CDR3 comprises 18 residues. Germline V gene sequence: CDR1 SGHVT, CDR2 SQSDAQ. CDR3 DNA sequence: TGTGCCAGCGGTTCGTGCCCCCGGGGGAAAAGGGAGGCCGGGGAGCTGTTTTTT. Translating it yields CASGSCPRGKREAGELFF.

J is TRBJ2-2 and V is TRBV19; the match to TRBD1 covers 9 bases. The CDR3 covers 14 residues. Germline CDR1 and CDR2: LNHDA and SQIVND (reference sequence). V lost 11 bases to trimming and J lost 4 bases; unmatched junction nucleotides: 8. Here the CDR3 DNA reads TGTGCCGTCAACAGGGGGCGTGGCACCGGGGAGCTGTTTTTT. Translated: CAVNRGRGTGELFF.

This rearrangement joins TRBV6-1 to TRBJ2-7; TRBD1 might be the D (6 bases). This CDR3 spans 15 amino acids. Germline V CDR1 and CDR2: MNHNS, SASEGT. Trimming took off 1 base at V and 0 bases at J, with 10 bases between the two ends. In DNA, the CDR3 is TGTGCCAGCAGTGAAGTTAGGGACAACTCCTACGAGCAGTACGTC. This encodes CASSEVRDNSYEQYV.

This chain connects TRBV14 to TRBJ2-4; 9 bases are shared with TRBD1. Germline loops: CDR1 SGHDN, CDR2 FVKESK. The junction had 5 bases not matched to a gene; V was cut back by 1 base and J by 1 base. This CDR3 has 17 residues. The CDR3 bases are TGTGCCAGCAGCCAAGGTACAGGGGGCATGGCCAAAAACATTCAGTACTTC. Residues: CASSQGTGGMAKNIQYF.

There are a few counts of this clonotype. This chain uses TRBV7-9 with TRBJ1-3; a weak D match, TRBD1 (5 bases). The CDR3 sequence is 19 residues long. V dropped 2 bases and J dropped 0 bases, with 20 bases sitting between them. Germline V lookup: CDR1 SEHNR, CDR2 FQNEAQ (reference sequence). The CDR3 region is CASSLPVQVSDLSGNTIYF. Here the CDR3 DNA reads TGTGCCAGCAGCTTACCCGTACAGGTGTCAGACCTCTCTGGAAACACCATATATTTT.